This T cell receptor beta chain was retrieved from a study of T cells in localized non-small cell lung cancer (dated by TCRdb to 2020 to 2022). About the study as a whole: Comparing tumors with uninvolved tumor-adjacent lungs, the study looked at the T cell repertoires of approximately 250 patients with early-stage NSCLC. The cohort comprised 200 to 300 treatment-naïve NSCLC patients with resected, localized lung tumors. The mean age of the NSCLC patients was roughly 70 years, with 120 to 150 men and nearly 110 women. Here is what the overall study found, with its caveats: Higher T cell density in blood was associated with longer overall survival, whereas higher clonality in adjacent lung was associated with shorter survival. A median of 57 of the top 100 tumor clones turned up in the paired uninvolved adjacent lung, and some 27 of those clones also ranked among the top 100 of that same adjacent lung. The highest T cell clonality was observed in uninvolved tumor-adjacent lung, where clonality exceeded that of tumor, suggesting that antigenic responses were more focused in uninvolved tumor-adjacent lung. Because of the exploratory design, TCR variables were selected using unadjusted p-values without false-discovery rate correction. Because multi-region tumor sequencing was not done, intratumor heterogeneity could not be ruled out.

As to this clone: Its antigen is unknown. Per-base qualities were not stored, and no clone one base away is much larger.

TCR beta CDR3 regions were sequenced from DNA using the immunoSEQ Assay. From the authors' description of their analysis: To compute T cell density, TCR beta template counts were normalized to usable DNA, which was estimated by amplifying housekeeping genes. Using the preseqR package, richness was estimated by extrapolating to 120,000 templates for tissue samples and 400,000 templates for PBMC samples. Clonality was defined as one minus Pielou's evenness. To identify tissue-enriched TCRs, differential abundance testing was run on productive amino-acid clonotypes with a minimum total count of 5 and an alpha of 0.1. The Jaccard Index and the Morisita Overlap Index were used to measure repertoire overlap between compartments. GLIPH grouped TCR beta CDR3s together with public tetramer-defined viral CDR3s, and a viral motif had to include at least three viral sequences and show V-gene enrichment. What TCRdb holds here is the immuneACCESS table cut down to in-frame rearrangements. Part of the clones is not present; checked against another copy, under half of the missing clones reflect an unresolved V gene, and the others are unexplained. The DNA gave D and trimming, while V, J and clone size come from that table. Within this sample are around 26,000 clones, with about 90% of them counted one time only. Of the sample, approximately 1.1% is held by the ten largest clones.

Clipping removes 4 bases from V and 5 bases from J, with 3 as the unmatched junction base count. The CDR3 starts with the cysteine, ends with the phenylalanine, and has 15 residues. Left in the record is the CDR3 DNA by itself, 45 bases read in frame from the first base. Looking up the germline V gene (reference sequence) yields CDR1 LNHDA and CDR2 SQIVND. At diagnosis, tumor, uninvolved tumor-adjacent lung and peripheral blood were collected and then preserved as a mix of FFPE and fresh-frozen material. For TCR repertoire profiling, the blood samples were analyzed as peripheral blood mononuclear cells.

The sample was peripheral blood, taken before any cancer treatment. The chain links TRBV19 with TRBJ2-3, with 13 middle bases fitting TRBD2. The origin of this receptor is a woman between 35 and 75 years old with stage I lung adenocarcinoma. In nucleotide form, the sequence is TGTGCCAGTAGTACAACTAGCGGGGGGGGAGATACGCAGTATTTT. The resulting protein is CASSTTSGGGDTQYF.